Presented here are 2 T cell receptor beta chains from one specimen sequenced in a study of shared clonotypes between healthy human individuals. Produced via immunoSEQ multiplex PCR; TCRdb's table is partial and in-frame only. The data show about 590,000 clones, nearly 97% seen once. Terminally differentiated effector memory CD45RA+ cells were left out of the naive CD8 fraction, which was CD45RO-negative and positively selected for CCR7. The sample comprised naive CD8+ T cells sorted from blood. These receptors all come from a woman aged 25 to 45 in good health.

V usage is TRBV19 and J usage is TRBJ1-4, with 7 nucleotides matching TRBD1. The CDR3 spans 16 residues. The ends lost 5 bases at V and 5 bases at J; junction bases unmatched: 11. Germline CDR1 and CDR2: LNHDA and SQIVND (reference sequence). CDR3 coding DNA: TGTGCCAGTAGTCCAAGACAGGGTGGGGCCAATGAAAAACTGTTTTTT. As protein: CASSPRQGGANEKLFF.

The chain combines TRBV6-6 with TRBJ2-2, with D possibly being TRBD2 (5 bases). The CDR3 is 16 amino acids. The germline V gene has CDR1 MNHNY and CDR2 SVGAGI (reference sequence). The germline V and J ends were trimmed by 4 bases and 0 bases, with 12 bases remaining between them. The CDR3 coding sequence is TGTGCCAGCAGTTCTAAAGGACTTACGAACACCGGGGAGCTGTTTTTT. The encoded protein is CASSSKGLTNTGELFF.